This note documents a single TCR beta chain sequence. Germline lookup yields CDR1 MNHEY and CDR2 SVGEGT. The CDR3 sequence is 15 residues long. V was clipped by 3 bases and J by 8 bases, with 19 bases between them. Libraries were prepared by immunoSEQ multiplex PCR; TCRdb keeps only in-frame clonotypes and omits some of them. In the table there are about 130,000 clones, 80% to 90% of which are singletons. This specimen comes from a study of blood T cell repertoires in COVID-19. The specimen was peripheral blood. This TCR derives from a man between 50 and 59 years old with active or convalescent COVID-19. The V gene is TRBV6-2 or TRBV6-3, the J gene TRBJ1-2; a weak D match, TRBD1 (5 bases). The CDR3 loop reads CASSYGTLQHQGYTF. Here the CDR3 DNA reads TGTGCCAGCAGTTATGGGACTCTCCAACACCAAGGCTACACCTTC.